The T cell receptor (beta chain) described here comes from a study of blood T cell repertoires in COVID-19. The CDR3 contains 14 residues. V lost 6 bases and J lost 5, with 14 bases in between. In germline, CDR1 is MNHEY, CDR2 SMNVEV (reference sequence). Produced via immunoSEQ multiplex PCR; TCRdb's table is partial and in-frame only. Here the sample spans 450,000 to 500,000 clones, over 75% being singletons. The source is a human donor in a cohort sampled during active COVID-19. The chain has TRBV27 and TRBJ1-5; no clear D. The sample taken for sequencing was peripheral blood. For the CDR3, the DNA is TGTGCCAGCAGCGACCCGGGGTATGATCAGCCCCAGCATTTT. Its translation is CASSDPGYDQPQHF.